These T cell receptor beta chains were read from a single sample in a study of siplizumab effects on memory and regulatory T cells. Repertoires were generated with immunoSEQ multiplex PCR, while TCRdb's copy carries only in-frame clones and drops some. The sample has about 62,000 clones, around three quarters seen once; the top ten hold 0.35% to 0.5%. Input material: memory CD4+ T cells sorted from blood. The receptors here all came from a human donor in good health. The CDR3 runs from the conserved cysteine through the conserved F or W. A D gene is named only where the DNA matches it firmly. Clone size, where shown, is once, few, many, or a class for clones that have expanded.

cdr3_aa cdr3_nt j_call d_call v_call clone_size cdr3_length
CASTSQGGNQPQHF TGTGCCAGTACCTCCCAGGGTGGGAATCAGCCCCAGCATTTT TRBJ1-5 NA TRBV19 NA 14
CASSLGTLKETQYF TGTGCCAGCAGCTTGGGAACTCTCAAAGAGACCCAGTACTTC TRBJ2-5 NA TRBV5-4 NA 14
CASSYLVRQGTQYF TGTGCCAGCAGTTACCTCGTCCGCCAAGGGACCCAGTACTTC TRBJ2-5 NA TRBV6-5 NA 14
CASSPRPDLIYGYTF TGTGCCAGTAGTCCCAGGCCGGACCTGATCTATGGCTACACCTTC TRBJ1-2 NA TRBV19 NA 15
CASKGGKEAFF TGTGCCAGTAAAGGGGGAAAAGAAGCTTTCTTT TRBJ1-1 NA TRBV19 NA 11
CASSLGFGQGSYEQYF TGCGCCAGCAGCTTGGGTTTCGGACAGGGCTCCTACGAGCAGTACTTC TRBJ2-7 TRBD1 TRBV5-1 NA 16
CASSPDRGFWDTQYF TGTGCCAGCAGCCCCGACAGGGGCTTTTGGGATACGCAGTATTTT TRBJ2-3 TRBD1 TRBV6-6 NA 15
CASSLGLGNTEAFF TGTGCCAGCAGCTTGGGACTGGGGAACACTGAAGCTTTCTTT TRBJ1-1 NA TRBV11-3 once 14
CASSKGQGADGYTF TGTGCCAGCAGTAAGGGACAGGGGGCGGATGGCTACACCTTC TRBJ1-2 TRBD1 TRBV2 NA 14
CASSPGSSVYNEQFF TGTGCCAGCAGTCCAGGGTCTAGCGTCTACAATGAGCAGTTCTTC TRBJ2-1 NA TRBV7-2 few 15
CASSLTGQGAGYGYTF TGTGCCAGCAGCCTTACCGGACAGGGGGCCGGATATGGCTACACCTTC TRBJ1-2 TRBD1 TRBV28 NA 16
CASSQGRIGSGNTIYF TGTGCCAGCAGCCAGGGCCGTATTGGCTCTGGAAACACCATATATTTT TRBJ1-3 NA TRBV7-2 NA 16
CASSPVRGEKLFF TGTGCCAGCAGCCCGGTAAGGGGCGAAAAACTGTTTTTT TRBJ1-4 NA TRBV7-3 NA 13
CSVVDRGGETQYF TGCAGCGTTGTAGACAGGGGAGGTGAGACCCAGTACTTC TRBJ2-5 TRBD1 TRBV29-1 NA 13
CASRNDLTGTLTGELFF TGTGCCAGCCGAAACGACCTAACGGGGACCCTCACCGGGGAGCTGTTTTTT TRBJ2-2 NA TRBV5-4 once 17
CASSFYGTNEKLFF TGTGCCAGCTCCTTCTATGGAACTAATGAAAAACTGTTTTTT TRBJ1-4 NA TRBV27 NA 14
CASSVDPGGTEAFF TGTGCCAGCAGCGTAGACCCAGGGGGCACTGAAGCTTTCTTT TRBJ1-1 TRBD1 TRBV9 NA 14
CASSVDASDADTQYF TGTGCCAGCAGCGTAGATGCTAGCGACGCAGATACGCAGTATTTT TRBJ2-3 NA TRBV9 NA 15
CASSFLGRGTEAFF TGCGCCAGCAGCTTTTTGGGGCGCGGCACTGAAGCTTTCTTT TRBJ1-1 NA TRBV5-1 NA 14
CASSPGTGGTQYF TGTGCCAGCAGCCCCGGGACAGGGGGAACGCAGTATTTT TRBJ2-3 TRBD1 TRBV9 NA 13
CASRRGDSVSGNTIYF TGTGCCAGCAGGCGGGGAGACTCCGTATCTGGAAACACCATATATTTT TRBJ1-3 NA TRBV9 NA 16
CASSYWSDKGYTF TGTGCCAGCAGTTACTGGTCGGACAAAGGCTACACCTTC TRBJ1-2 NA TRBV6-6 NA 13
CASSPRTRWNGELFF TGTGCCAGCAGCCCACGGACTAGATGGAACGGGGAGCTGTTTTTT TRBJ2-2 TRBD2 TRBV7-2 NA 15
CASKLGEESRVPGYTF TGCGCCAGCAAGCTTGGGGAAGAGTCTAGGGTCCCTGGCTACACCTTC TRBJ1-2 NA TRBV5-1 NA 16
CSAEGYNEQFF TGCAGTGCGGAGGGGTACAATGAGCAGTTCTTC TRBJ2-1 NA TRBV20-1 NA 11
CSVVGQNYEQYF TGCAGCGTTGTGGGACAGAACTACGAGCAGTACTTC TRBJ2-7 TRBD1 TRBV29-1 few 12
CASSRGGFVTTNEKLFF TGCGCCAGCAGCAGGGGGGGCTTTGTGACAACTAATGAAAAACTGTTTTTT TRBJ1-4 NA TRBV4-1 few 17
CASSFEGYGYTF TGTGCCAGCAGTTTTGAGGGCTATGGCTACACCTTC TRBJ1-2 NA TRBV28 NA 12
CASSLGWLAGGQETQYF TGCGCCAGCAGCTTGGGTTGGCTAGCGGGGGGACAAGAGACCCAGTACTTC TRBJ2-5 TRBD2 TRBV5-1 NA 17
CASRKRGPQETQYF TGTGCCAGCAGAAAGCGGGGGCCGCAAGAGACCCAGTACTTC TRBJ2-5 TRBD2 TRBV7-9 NA 14
CASSPPSGDPPKETQYF TGCGCCAGCAGTCCGCCTAGCGGGGACCCCCCCAAAGAGACCCAGTACTTC TRBJ2-5 TRBD2 TRBV23-1 NA 17
CASRPGGGAQYF TGTGCCAGTAGACCTGGGGGGGGTGCCCAGTACTTC TRBJ2-5 TRBD2 TRBV19 NA 12
CASSLGTPGNTIYF TGTGCCAGCAGCTTGGGGACCCCTGGAAACACCATATATTTT TRBJ1-3 NA TRBV5-4 NA 14
CASSADGPYGYTF TGTGCCAGCAGCGCGGACGGACCCTATGGCTACACCTTC TRBJ1-2 NA TRBV9 once 13
CASSVAGTGAGEQYF TGTGCCAGCAGCGTAGCTGGGACAGGCGCTGGCGAGCAGTACTTC TRBJ2-7 TRBD1 TRBV9 NA 15
CASSDTLQGGYGYTF TGTGCCAGCAGCGATACCCTACAGGGGGGCTATGGCTACACCTTC TRBJ1-2 TRBD1 TRBV13 NA 15
CSVSGQGQETQYF TGCAGCGTTTCTGGACAGGGCCAAGAGACCCAGTACTTC TRBJ2-5 TRBD1 TRBV29-1 NA 13
CASSYTMDATRNF TGTGCCAGCAGTTACACGATGGACGCGACCAGGAACTTT TRBJ1-6 NA TRBV6-6 NA 13
CASSATPLPPEGGEQYF TGCGCCAGCAGCGCAACCCCCCTCCCGCCCGAAGGAGGTGAGCAGTACTTC TRBJ2-7 NA TRBV5-1 NA 17
CASSLRGTSTDTQYF TGTGCCAGCAGCTTGCGGGGAACTAGCACAGATACGCAGTATTTT TRBJ2-3 NA TRBV7-2 NA 15
CASSQGIYGYTF TGTGCCAGCAGCCAGGGAATCTATGGCTACACCTTC TRBJ1-2 NA TRBV14 NA 12
CASSSQGRGPNQDTQYF TGTGCCAGCAGCTCCCAGGGCAGGGGCCCCAACCAGGATACGCAGTATTTT TRBJ2-3 NA TRBV7-9 NA 17
CASSPPIWTGGSGANVLTF TGTGCCAGCAGTCCCCCGATCTGGACAGGGGGCTCTGGGGCCAACGTCCTGACTTTC TRBJ2-6 TRBD1 TRBV28 NA 19
CASSRENYGYTF TGTGCCAGCAGCCGGGAGAACTATGGCTACACCTTC TRBJ1-2 NA TRBV9 once 12
CASSRTAVSYEQYF TGTGCCAGCAGTCGGACAGCCGTCTCCTACGAGCAGTACTTC TRBJ2-7 NA TRBV6-5 NA 14
CASSYSRTGDSYEQYF TGTGCCAGCAGTTACTCAAGGACAGGGGACTCCTACGAGCAGTACTTC TRBJ2-7 TRBD1 TRBV6-5 NA 16
CASSLGLAGGPDTQYF TGCGCCAGCAGCTTGGGGCTAGCGGGGGGGCCAGATACGCAGTATTTT TRBJ2-3 TRBD2 TRBV5-1 NA 16
CASSLSRAIYNEQFF TGTGCCAGCAGTCTGAGTAGGGCTATATACAATGAGCAGTTCTTC TRBJ2-1 NA TRBV27 NA 15
CASSSTWGQGEKLFF TGTGCCAGCAGTTCAACCTGGGGGCAAGGAGAAAAACTGTTTTTT TRBJ1-4 NA TRBV28 NA 15
CASFRPGGVADTQYF TGTGCCAGCTTTCGTCCGGGGGGTGTCGCAGATACGCAGTATTTT TRBJ2-3 TRBD2 TRBV2 NA 15
CASSEGANYGYTF TGTGCCAGTAGTGAGGGGGCTAACTATGGCTACACCTTC TRBJ1-2 NA TRBV19 NA 13
CASSSSGTQNSPLHF TGTGCCAGCAGCTCTTCCGGGACCCAAAATTCACCCCTCCACTTT TRBJ1-6 NA TRBV9 NA 15
CASSLARKTEPMNTEAFF TGTGCCAGCTCACTCGCTCGGAAGACGGAGCCCATGAACACTGAAGCTTTCTTT TRBJ1-1 NA TRBV18 NA 18
CATGTANTGELFF TGTGCAACCGGGACAGCGAACACCGGGGAGCTGTTTTTT TRBJ2-2 TRBD1 TRBV6-6 NA 13
CASSLRDSYSPLHF TGTGCCAGCAGCCTCCGGGACAGCTATTCACCCCTCCACTTT TRBJ1-6 TRBD1 TRBV7-9 few 14
CASSPPKTGMNTEAFF TGTGCCAGCAGCCCCCCAAAGACAGGAATGAACACTGAAGCTTTCTTT TRBJ1-1 NA TRBV5-4 NA 16
CASSLIRGSTEAFF TGTGCCAGCAGCCTTATCAGGGGAAGCACTGAAGCTTTCTTT TRBJ1-1 NA TRBV14 few 14